Listed below are T cell receptor beta chains from one sample, sequenced in a study of technical replicates of blood from several donors. TCRdb keeps only in-frame clones here, not all; method: immunoSEQ multiplex PCR. Of around 70,000 clones listed, around 95% are singletons. The sequencing input was T cells isolated from PBMCs. Every receptor here comes from a human donor in good health. CDR3s include the opening cysteine and the closing phenylalanine or tryptophan. D genes are given only for firm matches. Size values are once, few and many counts, or a class for expanded clones, and some rows have none.

.	TRBV2	TRBJ2-7	.	CASSGGYLRTTYEQYF	TGTGCCAGCAGTGGGGGCTACTTGAGGACTACCTACGAGCAGTACTTC
.	TRBV28	TRBJ1-3	.	CATCIGGEAGNTIYF	TGTGCCACCTGTATTGGAGGGGAAGCTGGAAACACCATATATTTT
.	TRBV7-2	TRBJ1-6	TRBD1	CASSLTLRGPNSPLHF	TGTGCCAGCAGTTTGACTTTAAGGGGGCCAAATTCACCCCTCCACTTT
.	TRBV30	TRBJ2-3	TRBD2	CAWSHGLAGAGADTQYF	TGTGCCTGGAGTCACGGACTAGCGGGGGCCGGGGCGGATACGCAGTATTTT
.	TRBV5-4	TRBJ1-2	TRBD1	CASSSLEDRADGYTF	TGTGCCAGCAGCTCCCTCGAGGACAGGGCAGATGGCTACACCTTC
.	TRBV6-1	TRBJ1-2	.	CASGRGGYGYTF	TGTGCCAGCGGAAGGGGGGGGTATGGCTACACCTTC
.	TRBV11-3	TRBJ1-2	TRBD1	CASSSYPGTDFYGYTF	TGTGCCAGCAGCTCTTACCCCGGGACAGATTTCTATGGCTACACCTTC
.	TRBV28	TRBJ2-7	.	CASSLIRDEQYF	TGTGCCAGCAGTTTGATTCGAGACGAGCAGTACTTC
.	TRBV2	TRBJ2-1	.	CASSGLSSYNEQFF	TGTGCCAGCAGTGGTCTTAGCTCCTACAATGAGCAGTTCTTC
.	TRBV7-9	TRBJ2-2	.	CASSLGGADTGELFF	TGTGCCAGCAGCTTAGGGGGAGCAGACACCGGGGAGCTGTTTTTT
.	TRBV2	TRBJ1-1	.	CARLQGVEAFF	TGTGCCAGACTACAGGGCGTTGAAGCTTTCTTT
.	TRBV6-1	TRBJ1-2	.	CASSEGGEFNYGYTF	TGTGCCAGCAGTGAAGGGGGGGAATTCAACTATGGCTACACCTTC
.	TRBV7-9	TRBJ1-2	TRBD1	CASSLGQGANYGYTF	TGTGCCAGCAGCCTCGGACAGGGCGCGAACTATGGCTACACCTTC
.	TRBV14	TRBJ1-1	.	CASSQFGVLNTEAFF	TGTGCCAGCAGCCAATTCGGGGTTTTGAACACTGAAGCTTTCTTT
.	TRBV6-5	TRBJ2-7	TRBD2	CASSYSGLALYEQYF	TGTGCCAGCAGTTACTCAGGACTAGCTCTCTACGAGCAGTACTTC
.	TRBV28	TRBJ2-3	TRBD1	CASSSHRGLAQYF	TGTGCCAGCAGTTCGCACAGGGGGTTAGCGCAGTATTTT
.	TRBV19	TRBJ2-7	TRBD1	CASAGTGGYEQYF	TGTGCCAGCGCCGGGACAGGGGGTTACGAGCAGTACTTC
.	TRBV7-9	TRBJ2-2	.	CASSFQSDAWVFF	TGTGCCAGCAGCTTTCAGAGCGACGCTTGGGTGTTTTTT
once	TRBV28	TRBJ1-3	.	CASNSILSGNTIYF	TGTGCCAGCAACTCAATCCTCTCTGGAAACACCATATATTTT
.	TRBV18	TRBJ1-1	.	CASSPLARNTEAFF	TGTGCCAGCTCACCACTCGCGAGGAACACTGAAGCTTTCTTT
.	TRBV6-1	TRBJ2-7	TRBD1	CAGTGTGSGEQYF	TGTGCCGGAACCGGGACAGGGAGTGGCGAGCAGTACTTC
.	TRBV9	TRBJ1-6	.	CASSVRSYNSPLHF	TGTGCCAGCAGCGTACGCAGCTATAATTCACCCCTCCACTTT
.	TRBV7-6	TRBJ1-3	.	CASSPTLRDTIYF	TGTGCCAGCAGCCCCACGCTGCGAGACACCATATATTTT
.	TRBV19	TRBJ2-7	.	CASMDYSYEQYF	TGTGCCAGTATGGACTACTCCTACGAGCAGTACTTC
.	TRBV7-9	TRBJ2-7	.	CASSLGSGVYEQYF	TGTGCCAGCAGCTTAGGCTCGGGGGTGTACGAGCAGTACTTC
.	TRBV6-1	TRBJ2-7	.	CASSEEDWTSYEQYF	TGTGCCAGCAGTGAAGAGGATTGGACATCCTACGAGCAGTACTTC
.	TRBV28	TRBJ2-7	TRBD2	CASSHRLAGVIDEQYF	TGTGCCAGCAGTCATCGGCTAGCGGGAGTAATCGACGAGCAGTACTTC
.	TRBV13	TRBJ2-7	TRBD1	CASSPMLLTRDRGHEQYF	TGTGCCAGCAGCCCTATGCTACTTACCCGGGACAGGGGGCACGAGCAGTACTTC
.	TRBV10-3	TRBJ1-1	.	CAISELVGGNTEAFF	TGTGCCATCAGTGAGCTCGTAGGGGGTAACACTGAAGCTTTCTTT
.	TRBV15	TRBJ2-7	TRBD1	CATSTPGTGGYEQYF	TGTGCCACCAGCACTCCCGGGACAGGGGGCTACGAGCAGTACTTC
.	TRBV11-3	TRBJ2-5	.	CASSDYQETQYF	TGTGCCAGCAGCGACTACCAAGAGACCCAGTACTTC
.	TRBV28	TRBJ2-7	.	CASSFQGEQYF	TGTGCCAGCAGTTTTCAGGGCGAGCAGTACTTC
.	TRBV9	TRBJ1-1	.	CASSVRGGVGTEAFF	TGTGCCAGCAGCGTCCGGGGAGGGGTGGGCACTGAAGCTTTCTTT
.	TRBV9	TRBJ2-3	TRBD2	CASSSGGIYDLRTDTQYF	TGTGCCAGCAGCAGCGGGGGTATCTACGACTTACGGACAGATACGCAGTATTTT
.	TRBV7-9	TRBJ1-4	TRBD1	CASSLETGINEKLFF	TGTGCCAGCAGCTTGGAGACAGGGATAAATGAAAAACTGTTTTTT
.	TRBV5-4	TRBJ1-1	.	CASSLVSRSTEAFF	TGTGCCAGCAGCTTGGTGTCCAGAAGCACTGAAGCTTTCTTT
once	TRBV4-1	TRBJ2-3	TRBD2	CASSQEEAGGTDTQYF	TGCGCCAGCAGCCAAGAAGAAGCGGGGGGGACAGATACGCAGTATTTT
.	TRBV30	TRBJ1-2	.	CAWSAGGLYGYTF	TGTGCCTGGAGTGCGGGGGGCCTCTATGGCTACACCTTC
.	TRBV15	TRBJ2-3	TRBD2	CATSGRLAGALTDTQYF	TGTGCCACCAGCGGAAGACTAGCGGGGGCCCTAACAGATACGCAGTATTTT
.	TRBV7-3	TRBJ1-1	.	CASSYEGTEAFF	TGTGCCAGCAGCTACGAGGGCACTGAAGCTTTCTTT
.	TRBV2	TRBJ2-5	TRBD2	CASKIGTTQETQYF	TGTGCCAGCAAGATTGGGACTACTCAAGAGACCCAGTACTTC
once	TRBV6-5	TRBJ1-6	TRBD1	CASRHRGSPLHF	TGTGCCAGCAGGCACAGGGGTTCACCCCTCCACTTT
.	TRBV14	TRBJ2-2	.	CASSLLPGPSNTGELFF	TGTGCCAGCAGCCTTCTCCCAGGGCCGTCGAACACCGGGGAGCTGTTTTTT
.	TRBV28	TRBJ2-3	TRBD2	CASSLTSGRTDTQYF	TGTGCCAGCAGTTTGACTAGCGGTCGCACAGATACGCAGTATTTT
.	TRBV4-2	TRBJ1-4	.	CASSQDGAGANEKLFF	TGTGCCAGCAGCCAAGACGGGGCAGGGGCTAATGAAAAACTGTTTTTT
.	TRBV7-9	TRBJ2-1	TRBD2	CASSLGLADYNEQFF	TGTGCCAGCAGCTTGGGACTAGCGGACTACAATGAGCAGTTCTTC
.	TRBV5-1	TRBJ2-7	.	CASSLGPGESYEQYF	TGCGCCAGCAGCTTGGGGCCAGGGGAATCCTACGAGCAGTACTTC
.	TRBV4-2	TRBJ2-4	TRBD2	CASSQESLAGGGNIQYF	TGTGCCAGCAGCCAAGAGTCTCTAGCGGGAGGTGGGAACATTCAGTACTTC
once	TRBV19	TRBJ1-2	TRBD1	CASSIAGQSYGYTF	TGTGCCAGTAGTATCGCGGGACAGTCCTATGGCTACACCTTC
many	TRBV4-1	TRBJ2-7	.	CASSQGHDTQQYF	TGCGCCAGCAGCCAAGGGCACGATACCCAGCAGTACTTC
.	TRBV19	TRBJ2-1	.	CASSLAGNPYNEQFF	TGTGCCAGTAGTCTGGCTGGTAATCCCTACAATGAGCAGTTCTTC
.	TRBV19	TRBJ1-5	TRBD1	CASSTGQGGNQPQHF	TGTGCCAGTAGTACTGGACAGGGAGGCAATCAGCCCCAGCATTTT
once	TRBV11-2	TRBJ2-7	TRBD2	CASSFMTSGNHEQYF	TGTGCCAGCAGCTTCATGACTAGCGGGAACCACGAGCAGTACTTC